This entry features one T cell receptor beta chain sequence. Its antigen is not known. The CDR3 has 15 residues. V was cut by 2 bases and J by 6 bases, with 16 bases left in between. Germline CDR1 reads SGDLS; CDR2 reads YYNGEE. The protocol was immunoSEQ multiplex PCR, while the TCRdb copy is restricted to in-frame clones and leaves out a portion. The table includes approximately 180,000 clones, over 75% detected once. The record originates from a study of T cell responses to AZD1222 COVID-19 vaccine. Across the study: Second doses at about 4 or about 12 weeks were pooled.

Study-wide results and caveats: Two doses of AZD1222 preceded a rise in Spike-specific TCR breadth and depth. Scientists sampled the repertoires only once the peak T cell response had passed. Unmutated variant regions are reportedly targeted by nearly half of spike-specific TCRs.

Sequenced here: peripheral blood, sampled on day 0 of AZD1222 vaccination. The chain has TRBV9 and TRBJ2-3; D may correspond to TRBD1 or TRBD2 (5 bases each). This receptor was taken from an adult in good health. The CDR3 protein is CASSVDGTRSDTQYF. CDR3 nucleotide sequence: TGTGCCAGCAGCGTCGATGGGACGAGAAGCGATACGCAGTATTTT.